This record concerns one T cell receptor beta chain sequence. This clone is labeled medium-sized (0.01 to 0.1%). Its recognized antigen is unknown. No much larger clone exists at a distance of one base, and base qualities are not known. Each study subject had MCPyV-positive Merkel cell carcinoma confirmed by biopsy and had serum antibodies to T-antigen that tested positive. Genomic DNA was extracted from several adjacent 10-micron frozen tumor sections without cell sorting or culture. About 5 x 5 x 5 mm of tumor biopsy tissue was frozen in optimal cutting temperature compound. In the frozen biopsy, scout sections stained with hematoxylin and eosin confirmed plenty of Merkel cell carcinoma along with infiltrating cells. The germline V gene (reference sequence) gives CDR1 as MNHEY and CDR2 as SMNVEV. Counted from cysteine to phenylalanine, this CDR3 has 14 amino acids. Kept here is only the CDR3 DNA, which spans 42 bases and is read in frame from base 1. V is cut by 5 bases and J by 9 bases, and the space between the germline ends is 17 bases.

The immunoSEQ assay was used both to sequence TRB CDR3 from tumor genomic DNA and to process the resulting data. TCRdb stores this immuneACCESS table with in-frame sequences only. Part of the clones is absent; in the studies checked, under half of the shortfall reflects unresolved V genes, and no reason is known for the rest. Counted in this sample were 12,000 to 15,000 clones; over 60% of them appeared once. The ten largest clones add up to over 15% of the sample. The data originate from a study of T cell repertoires in Merkel cell carcinoma (dated by TCRdb to 2018 to 2020). Notes on the research overall: Patients who had received intralesional immunotherapy or systemic immune checkpoint blockade prior to the biopsy were excluded. MCPyV-specific clonotypes were first defined by tetramer sorting, cloning and paired TCR sequencing of expanded tumor-infiltrating lymphocytes. To be included, a participant needed a diagnosis of MCPyV-positive Merkel cell carcinoma and tumor-infiltrating lymphocytes that had been successfully expanded in vitro.

Broad study findings and their caveats: The study did not examine normal tissue biopsies.

The source material was tumor tissue. This receptor was identified in an adult with Merkel cell carcinoma. In this chain, TRBV27 is recombined with TRBJ1-5; too little of a D gene remains to name it. The DNA sequence is TGTGCCAGCAGTCTCGGAGTCGGAGGGTGGCCCCAGCATTTT. Translation gives CASSLGVGGWPQHF.